Shown below are 24 T cell receptor beta chains from a single sample sequenced in a study of cytomegalovirus exposure and HLA in healthy donors. Researchers ran the PCR with 60 Vbeta and 13 Jbeta primers. Only in-frame clones appear in the TCRdb table, and some are missing; sequencing was by immunoSEQ multiplex PCR. The data show 100,000 to 150,000 clones, and the top ten clones hold roughly 1%. Sequenced material: PBMCs. The receptor set was obtained from a man younger than 30 in good health and CMV-seronegative.

The chain employs TRBV14 and TRBJ1-6; TRBD1 aligns across 9 bases. The CDR3 sequence is 15 residues long. Germline V lookup: CDR1 SGHDN, CDR2 FVKESK. J gave up 10 bases and V 4 bases, and 8 bases lay outside the gene matches. CDR3 sequence: CASSRRTGAFSPLHF. CDR3 nucleotide sequence: TGTGCCAGCAGCCGTCGGACAGGGGCCTTCTCACCCCTCCACTTT. Full variable domain (remainder filled in from reference TRBV14 and TRBJ1-6): EAGVTQFPSHSVIEKGQTVTLRCDPISGHDNLYWYRRVMGKEIKFLLHFVKESKQDESGMPNNRFLAERTGGTYSTLKVQPAELEDSGVYFCASSRRTGAFSPLHFGNGTRLTVT.

This chain links TRBV5-4 with TRBJ1-2; 9 bases align to TRBD1. The CDR3 consists of 15 residues. The germline V gene has CDR1 SGHNT and CDR2 YYREEE (reference sequence). V lost 0 bases, J lost 3 bases, and 3 bases stayed unmatched. The CDR3, as DNA: TGTGCCAGCAGCTTGGTAACAGGGGGCTACTATGGCTACACCTTC. As protein: CASSLVTGGYYGYTF.

The chain links TRBV27 to TRBJ2-7; TRBD1 is a possible D gene (6 bases). The CDR3 is made up of 14 amino acids. Trimming took 2 bases from V and 5 from J, leaving 13 bases between them. Germline-derived CDR1 and CDR2 are MNHEY and SMNVEV (reference sequence). The chain's CDR3 is CASSLISRGHEQYF. The CDR3 DNA follows: TGTGCCAGCAGTTTAATAAGCAGGGGCCACGAGCAGTACTTC.

The rearrangement links TRBV6-5 to TRBJ1-4; D is ambiguous. V lost 4 bases and J lost 6, with 12 bases in between. This CDR3 contains 14 residues. Germline V gives CDR1 MNHEY, CDR2 SVGAGI. The CDR3 is CASSLGFEHEKLFF. The CDR3 DNA follows: TGTGCCAGCAGTTTGGGCTTTGAACATGAAAAACTGTTTTTT.

CDR3 region: CASSETGGKFGNTIYF. CDR3 bases: TGCGCCAGCAGCGAAACAGGGGGGAAGTTTGGAAACACCATATATTTT. V and J are TRBV5-1 and TRBJ1-3; 8 bases map to TRBD1. With 4 bases clipped from V and 3 bases from J, the junction kept 9 bases outside the gene matches. The CDR3 runs to 16 residues. Germline assignment: CDR1 SGHRS and CDR2 YFSETQ.

The V call is TRBV30, the J call TRBJ2-2; 7 nucleotides line up with TRBD1. The CDR3 totals 16 residues. With 3 bases clipped from V and 4 bases from J, the junction kept 11 bases outside the gene matches. Germline V CDR1 and CDR2: GTSNPN, SVGIG (reference sequence). The CDR3 spells CAWRYPRTGATGELFF. CDR3 nucleotide sequence: TGTGCCTGGAGATATCCTCGAACAGGGGCCACCGGGGAGCTGTTTTTT.

The genes are TRBV28 and TRBJ1-5; D call uncertain. The CDR3 is 12 residues long. CDR1 and CDR2 (germline): MDHEN, SYDVKM. The germline V and J ends were trimmed by 5 bases and 7 bases, with 9 bases remaining between them. The CDR3 bases are TGTGCCAGCAGTCGGGGAGGGCAGCCCCAGCATTTT. It codes for CASSRGGQPQHF.

The chain links TRBV28 to TRBJ1-2, with D unclear. This CDR3 has 15 amino acids. Germline V gives CDR1 MDHEN, CDR2 SYDVKM. Between the trimmed V and J ends, which lost 6 bases and 0 bases, there was a span of 14 bases. In nucleotides, the CDR3 is TGTGCCAGCAGCCCACGCTTGAAGCCTAACTATGGCTACACCTTC. This encodes CASSPRLKPNYGYTF.

This sequence joins TRBV5-1 and TRBJ2-5, with 7 bases fitting TRBD1. Germline trimming cut 4 bases from V and 6 bases from J; bases unmatched to any gene: 9. This CDR3 contains 14 residues. Germline CDR1 SGHRS, CDR2 YFSETQ. The CDR3 DNA reads TGCGCCAGCAGCCGAACAGGGGAAACAAAGACCCAGTACTTC. Translated, it gives CASSRTGETKTQYF.

This sequence joins TRBV30 and TRBJ2-5; 9 bases are a match to TRBD2. The junction had 13 bases not matched to a gene; V was cut back by 1 base and J by 4 bases. Germline V lookup: CDR1 GTSNPN, CDR2 SVGIG (reference sequence). The CDR3 has 17 residues. The DNA of the CDR3 is TGTGCCTGGAGTGAGGGGGGCGGCGGGAGGGCAGGAGAGACCCAGTACTTC. Translation: CAWSEGGGGRAGETQYF. Filled out from reference TRBV30 and TRBJ2-5, the complete variable domain reads SQTIHQWPATLVQPVGSPLSLECTVEGTSNPNLYWYRQAAGRGLQLLFYSVGIGQISSEVPQNLSASRPQDRQFILSSKKLLLSDSGFYLCAWSEGGGGRAGETQYFGPGTRLLVL.

The chain recombines TRBV5-1 with TRBJ2-2; the D gene is possibly TRBD2 (5 bases). The germline gives CDR1 SGHRS, CDR2 YFSETQ. This CDR3 has 16 residues. V lost 3 bases, J lost 0 bases, and 12 bases lay in between. CDR3 residues: CASSSEAASNTGELFF. The CDR3 bases are TGCGCCAGCAGCTCGGAGGCAGCTTCGAACACCGGGGAGCTGTTTTTT.

Here the CDR3 reads CASSVGLADSYNEQFF. DNA of the CDR3: TGTGCCAGCAGCGTAGGACTAGCGGACTCCTACAATGAGCAGTTCTTC. The chain uses TRBV9 and TRBJ2-1, with TRBD2 matching 9 bases. The CDR3 covers 16 residues. J was trimmed by 0 bases and V by 0 bases; bases with no gene match: 1. Germline-derived CDR1 and CDR2 are SGDLS and YYNGEE.

This chain joins TRBV5-6 and TRBJ2-1; 7 positions match TRBD1. This CDR3 has 15 residues. V dropped 5 bases and J dropped 0; count of bases not matched to a gene: 5. Germline CDR1 SGHDT, CDR2 YYEEEE. CDR3 nucleotides: TGTGCCAGCAGACAGGGGTTGAGCTCCTACAATGAGCAGTTCTTC. It is translated as CASRQGLSSYNEQFF.

To note about this clone: The CDR3 does not end in the conserved phenylalanine or tryptophan, so this is likely a read error. No DNA is shown, since the ends of the CDR3 on it are uncertain; the CDR3 is the one TCRdb lists. The chain carries TRBV18 and TRBJ1-4; the D call of TRBD1 is as the table states it, not checked on the DNA. The CDR3 length equals 13 residues, ends included. Germline assignment: CDR1 KGHSH and CDR2 LQKENI. CDR3 loop: CASSPSPEDRGLI.

This sequence joins TRBV6-1 and TRBJ1-2; perhaps TRBD1 as D (5 bases). This CDR3 has 14 residues. Germline V gene data show CDR1 as MNHNS and CDR2 as SASEGT. Trimming removed 4 bases from V and 8 bases from J, with 17 bases in between. DNA for the CDR3: TGTGCCAGCAGTGTTCTGAGGGACTTTGGGGGCTACACCTTC. Translation: CASSVLRDFGGYTF.

This chain connects TRBV6-1 to TRBJ2-5; the D gene is possibly TRBD2 (7 bases). This CDR3 spans 14 amino acids. V was clipped by 5 bases and J by 6 bases, with 16 bases between them. Germline-derived CDR1 and CDR2 are MNHNS and SASEGT. CDR3 sequence reads: CASSPGGGLQTQYF. The DNA of the CDR3 is TGTGCCAGCAGTCCTGGGGGGGGGCTTCAGACCCAGTACTTC.

J is TRBJ1-1 and V is TRBV5-1; TRBD1 agrees at 9 bases. The CDR3 has 20 amino acids. CDR1 and CDR2 (germline): SGHRS, YFSETQ. J gave up 2 bases and V 1 base, and 18 bases lay outside the gene matches. CDR3 loop: CASSLSRDRDELVGNTEAFF. The CDR3 DNA follows: TGCGCCAGCAGCTTGTCCCGGGACAGGGATGAGCTTGTTGGCAACACTGAAGCTTTCTTT.

V gene TRBV13 combines with J gene TRBJ2-1, with 10 bases that match TRBD2. There are 17 residues in the CDR3. Germline CDR1 is PRHDT and CDR2 is FYEKMQ (reference sequence). V gave up 1 base and J gave up 4 bases; unmatched junction bases: 7. The DNA for the CDR3 is TGTGCCAGCAGCTTAGCTAGCGGGGGAACCTTTTACAATGAGCAGTTCTTC. Protein product: CASSLASGGTFYNEQFF.

The V call is TRBV4-2, the J call TRBJ2-1; 7 positions agree with TRBD1. Germline V lookup: CDR1 LGHNA, CDR2 YNFKEQ. The CDR3 is 14 amino acids. The V and J ends lost 0 bases and 9 bases, in that order; junction bases with no gene match: 5. The CDR3 bases are TGTGCCAGCAGCCAAGATCGAGGGGGCCGTGAGCAGTTCTTC. This translates into CASSQDRGGREQFF.

CDR3: CSVLGQGTGYTF. CDR3 bases: TGCAGCGTCCTCGGACAGGGGACTGGCTACACCTTC. The rearrangement links TRBV29-1 to TRBJ1-2, with 9 nucleotides matching TRBD1. The CDR3 extends over 12 amino acids. V dropped 6 bases and J dropped 7; count of bases not matched to a gene: 6. Germline assignment: CDR1 SQVTM and CDR2 ANQGSEA.

This sequence joins TRBV5-1 and TRBJ2-6; a weak D match, TRBD2 (5 bases). CDR1 SGHRS and CDR2 YFSETQ come from the germline V gene. This CDR3 comprises 15 residues. V was shortened by 2 bases and J by 6 bases, with 12 bases between the two germline ends. The CDR3 coding sequence is TGCGCCAGCAGCTTCGGAGGCAATGAGGCCAACGTCCTGACTTTC. Its protein is CASSFGGNEANVLTF.

The V gene is TRBV7-9, the J gene TRBJ1-2; tentative D call: TRBD1 (5 bases). This CDR3 has 18 residues. Trimming pared 5 bases from V and 7 bases from J, leaving 29 bases between. In germline, CDR1 is SEHNR, CDR2 FQNEAQ (reference sequence). The CDR3 region has the DNA TGTGCCAGCAGCCCCCGCCCTTTGCGGGGCCGAGGCGTTCTTGGCTACACCTTC. As protein: CASSPRPLRGRGVLGYTF.

V gene TRBV1 combines with J gene TRBJ2-7; the table assigns TRBD2, which was not confirmed against the DNA. TRBV1 is noted as a pseudogene. The CDR3 runs 15 residues. The chain's CDR3 is CTSSRRTSAAYEQYF. The CDR3, as DNA: TGCACCAGCAGCCGCCGGACTAGCGCCGCCTACGAGCAGTACTTC.

The gene calls are TRBV28 and TRBJ2-7; tentative D call: TRBD1 (6 bases). Trimming took off 7 bases at V and 3 bases at J, with 16 bases between the two ends. Germline values: CDR1 MDHEN, CDR2 SYDVKM. This CDR3 is 14 amino acids long. CDR3 residues: CASTWMTGDYEQYF. In nucleotides, the CDR3 is TGTGCCAGCACCTGGATGACAGGAGACTACGAGCAGTACTTC.